This TCR beta chain was captured in a study of cytomegalovirus exposure and HLA in healthy donors. The wider study: Most donors, 70% to 85% of a few hundred genotyped, fell in the Caucasian-associated ancestry cluster.

Of note for this clone: Its cognate antigen is unknown.

The PCR contained 60 Vbeta and 13 Jbeta primers. Per the authors' pipeline: Roughly 11 million of the roughly 80 million unique TCR beta chains counted in a later analysis were shared. Assay used: immunoSEQ multiplex PCR; TCRdb lists only in-frame clones, some missing. The DNA was the basis for D and trimming; V, J and clone size are from that table. The repertoire includes tens of thousands of clones, about 7.6% of them detected once, and 2% to 2.5% sits in the top ten. The study, taken as a whole, reports: Cytomegalovirus-associated TCR beta chains were listed, numbering roughly 150. Analysis was carried out at a later point, and it linked a missense DCLRE1C variant to TCR beta V- and J-gene trimming.

V lost 4 bases, J lost 4 bases, and 8 bases lay in between. Germline CDR1 and CDR2: MNHEY and SVGAGI. The CDR3 runs 12 residues. This sequence joins TRBV6-5 and TRBJ2-7; D gene unclear. The source material was PBMCs. This TCR was sampled from a man in his forties or fifties in good health and CMV-seronegative. The CDR3 spells CASSSPTYEQYF. The CDR3, as DNA: TGTGCCAGCAGTTCGCCTACTTACGAGCAGTACTTC.